Following are 5 T cell receptor beta chains from one sample sequenced in a study of identifying expanded T cells in peripheral blood. Generated by immunoSEQ multiplex PCR, the TCRdb table keeps only in-frame clones and is missing some. The sample carries about 52,000 clones, approximately 79% recorded once. Sequenced sample: blood. The source is a person aged 18 to 70 in good health.

This chain connects TRBV7-8 to TRBJ2-7; D possibly uses TRBD1 or TRBD2 (5 bases each). The CDR3 is 14 residues long. From germline, CDR1 is SGHVS and CDR2 FQNEAQ. The germline V and J ends were trimmed by 1 base and 5 bases, with 12 bases remaining between them. The CDR3, as DNA: TGTGCCAGCAGCTTAGAGTGGGGGTCCAACGAGCAGTACGTC. As protein: CASSLEWGSNEQYV.

This clone was recorded once. This rearrangement joins TRBV27 to TRBJ2-2, with D perhaps matching TRBD1 (6 bases). Germline V CDR1 and CDR2: MNHEY, SMNVEV (reference sequence). The CDR3 is 12 amino acids. Between the trimmed V and J ends, which lost 7 bases and 6 bases, there was a span of 9 bases. The CDR3 here is CASKQGPGELFF. CDR3 nucleotides: TGTGCCAGCAAACAGGGACCCGGGGAGCTGTTTTTT.

The V and J genes are TRBV20-1 and TRBJ2-7; weak D call: TRBD1 (5 bases). Trimming pared 6 bases from V and 5 bases from J, leaving 11 bases between. Germline V gene data show CDR1 as DFQATT and CDR2 as SNEGSKA (reference sequence). CDR3 length: 11 residues. DNA for the CDR3: TGCAGTGCAGATAGGGGTCACGAGCAGTACTTC. It encodes CSADRGHEQYF.

Only one count was recorded for this clone. The CDR3 nucleotides read TGTGCCAGCAGCCAAGAATCCCGGATGGAGACCCAGTACTTC. Translation gives CASSQESRMETQYF. The gene calls are TRBV4-2 and TRBJ2-5, with unresolved D. The V end was cut by 0 bases, the J end by 5 bases, with 10 bases between. Germline V CDR1 and CDR2: LGHNA, YNFKEQ. The CDR3 runs 14 residues.

This chain joins TRBV5-5 and TRBJ1-1, with unresolved D. This CDR3 region has 13 residues. The V gene's germline CDR1 is SGHKS and CDR2 YYEKEE (reference sequence). V was trimmed by 0 bases and J by 6 bases, leaving 9 bases between them. The CDR3 region is CASSLGAGPEAFF. The CDR3 DNA follows: TGTGCCAGCAGCTTGGGGGCCGGCCCTGAAGCTTTCTTT.